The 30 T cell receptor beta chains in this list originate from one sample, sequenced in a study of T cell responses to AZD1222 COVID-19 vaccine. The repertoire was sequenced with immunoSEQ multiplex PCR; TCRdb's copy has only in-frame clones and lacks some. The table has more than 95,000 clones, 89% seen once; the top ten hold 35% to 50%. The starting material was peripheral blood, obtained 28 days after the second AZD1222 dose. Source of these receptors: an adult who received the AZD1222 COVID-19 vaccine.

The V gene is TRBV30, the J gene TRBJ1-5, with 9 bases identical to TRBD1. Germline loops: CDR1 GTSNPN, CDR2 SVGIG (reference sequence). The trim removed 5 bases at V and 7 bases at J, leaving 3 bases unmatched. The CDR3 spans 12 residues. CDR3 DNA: TGTGCCTGGGGACAGGGGCCGCAGCCCCAGCATTTT. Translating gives CAWGQGPQPQHF.

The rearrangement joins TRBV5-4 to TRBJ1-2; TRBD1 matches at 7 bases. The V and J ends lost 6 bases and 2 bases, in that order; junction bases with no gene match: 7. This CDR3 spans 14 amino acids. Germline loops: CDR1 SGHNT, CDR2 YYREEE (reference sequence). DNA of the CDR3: TGTGCCAGCAACGCTCGACAGGGAAACTATGGCTACACCTTC. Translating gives CASNARQGNYGYTF.

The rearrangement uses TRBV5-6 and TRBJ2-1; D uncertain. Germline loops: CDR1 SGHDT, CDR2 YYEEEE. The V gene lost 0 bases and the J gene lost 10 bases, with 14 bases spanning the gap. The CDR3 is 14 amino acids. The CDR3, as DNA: TGTGCCAGCAGCTTGGGGTTAGCAACGGAAGAGCAGTTCTTC. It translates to CASSLGLATEEQFF.

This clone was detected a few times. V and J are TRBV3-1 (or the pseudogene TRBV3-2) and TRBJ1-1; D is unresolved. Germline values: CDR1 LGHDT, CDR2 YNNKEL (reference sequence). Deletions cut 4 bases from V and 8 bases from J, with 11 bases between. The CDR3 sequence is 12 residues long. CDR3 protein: CASSREAYEAFF. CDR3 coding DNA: TGTGCCAGCAGCCGGGAGGCCTACGAAGCTTTCTTT.

CDR3 residues: CASSSTSGRAMETQYF. The DNA for the CDR3 is TGTGCCAGCAGCTCAACTAGCGGGAGGGCCATGGAGACCCAGTACTTC. V is TRBV7-2 and J is TRBJ2-5, with 13 bases identical to TRBD2. The length of the CDR3 is 16 residues. V was pared by 4 bases and J by 5 bases, with 7 bases of the junction left unmatched. Germline-derived CDR1 and CDR2 are SGHTA and FQGNSA.

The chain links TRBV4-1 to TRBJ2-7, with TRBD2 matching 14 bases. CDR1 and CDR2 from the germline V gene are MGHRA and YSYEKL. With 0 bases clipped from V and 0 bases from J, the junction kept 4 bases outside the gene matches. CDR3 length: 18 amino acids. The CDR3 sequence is CASSQELGTSGGSYEQYF. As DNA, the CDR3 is TGCGCCAGCAGCCAAGAACTAGGGACTAGCGGGGGCTCCTACGAGCAGTACTTC.

CDR3 nucleotides: TGTGCCAGCAGCTTAGTGTTCGGGGTTCGCACTGAAGCTTTCTTT. It is translated as CASSLVFGVRTEAFF. V and J are TRBV7-9 and TRBJ1-1; no firm D call. Trimming took off 1 base at V and 4 bases at J, with 13 bases between the two ends. The V gene's germline CDR1 is SEHNR and CDR2 FQNEAQ (reference sequence). There are 15 residues in the CDR3.

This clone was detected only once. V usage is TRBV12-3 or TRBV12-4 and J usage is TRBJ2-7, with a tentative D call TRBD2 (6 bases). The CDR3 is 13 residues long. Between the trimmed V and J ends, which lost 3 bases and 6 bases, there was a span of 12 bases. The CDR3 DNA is TGTGCCAGCAGTTTGGTCGGCGGGACCGAGCAGTACTTC. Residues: CASSLVGGTEQYF.

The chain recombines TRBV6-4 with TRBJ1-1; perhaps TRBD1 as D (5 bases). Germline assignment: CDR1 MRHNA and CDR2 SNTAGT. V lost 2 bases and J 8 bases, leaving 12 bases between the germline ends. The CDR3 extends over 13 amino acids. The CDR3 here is CASSDGWKGEAFF. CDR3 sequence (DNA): TGTGCCAGCAGTGACGGGTGGAAGGGGGAAGCTTTCTTT.

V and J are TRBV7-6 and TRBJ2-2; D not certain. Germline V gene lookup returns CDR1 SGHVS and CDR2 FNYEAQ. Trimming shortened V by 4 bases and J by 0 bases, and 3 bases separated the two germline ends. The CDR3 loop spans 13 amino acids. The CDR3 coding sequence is TGTGCCAGCAGCTCAGCGAACACCGGGGAGCTGTTTTTT. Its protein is CASSSANTGELFF.

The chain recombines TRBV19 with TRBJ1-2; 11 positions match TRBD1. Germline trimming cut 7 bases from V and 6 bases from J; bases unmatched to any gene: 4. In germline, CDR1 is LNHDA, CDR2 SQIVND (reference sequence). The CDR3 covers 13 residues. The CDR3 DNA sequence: TGTGCCAGTACCCCGGACAGGGGGCATGGCTACACCTTC. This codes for CASTPDRGHGYTF.

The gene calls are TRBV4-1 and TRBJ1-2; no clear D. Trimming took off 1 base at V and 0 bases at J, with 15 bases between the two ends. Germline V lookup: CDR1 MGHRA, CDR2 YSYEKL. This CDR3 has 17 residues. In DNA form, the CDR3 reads TGCGCCAGCAGCCAAGTAACCCCAGCCCAAACTAACTATGGCTACACCTTC. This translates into CASSQVTPAQTNYGYTF.

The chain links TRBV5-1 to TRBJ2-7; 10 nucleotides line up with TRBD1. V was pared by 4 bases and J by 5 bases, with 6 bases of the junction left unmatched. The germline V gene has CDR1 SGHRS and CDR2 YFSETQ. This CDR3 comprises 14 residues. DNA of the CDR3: TGCGCCAGCAGCCTACAGACAGGGGGCAACGAGCAGTACTTC. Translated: CASSLQTGGNEQYF.

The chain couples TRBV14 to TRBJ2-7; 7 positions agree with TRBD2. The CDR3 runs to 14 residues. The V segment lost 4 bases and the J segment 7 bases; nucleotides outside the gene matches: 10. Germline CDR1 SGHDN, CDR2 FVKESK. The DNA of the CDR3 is TGTGCCAGCAGCCCGTGGGAGGGCCGAGGGGAGCAGTACTTC. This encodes CASSPWEGRGEQYF.

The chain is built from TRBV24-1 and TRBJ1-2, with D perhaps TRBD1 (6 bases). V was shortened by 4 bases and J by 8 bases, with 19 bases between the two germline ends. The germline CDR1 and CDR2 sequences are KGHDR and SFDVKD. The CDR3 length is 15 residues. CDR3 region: CATSDQGTGLRGYTF. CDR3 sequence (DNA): TGTGCCACCAGTGACCAGGGGACGGGGCTGAGGGGCTACACCTTC.

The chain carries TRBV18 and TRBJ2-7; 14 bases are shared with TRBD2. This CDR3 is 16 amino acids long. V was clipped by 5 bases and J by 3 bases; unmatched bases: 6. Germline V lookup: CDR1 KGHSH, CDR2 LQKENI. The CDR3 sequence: CASSNFGTSGSYEQYF. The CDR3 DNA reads TGTGCCAGCTCAAACTTCGGGACTAGCGGGAGCTACGAGCAGTACTTC. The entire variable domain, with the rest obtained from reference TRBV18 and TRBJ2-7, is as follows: NAGVMQNPRHLVRRRGQEARLRCSPMKGHSHVYWYRQLPEEGLKFMVYLQKENIIDESGMPKERFSAEFPKEGPSILRIQQVVRGDSAAYFCASSNFGTSGSYEQYFGPGTRLTVT.

The CDR3 coding sequence is TGTGCCTGGAGTTACGGGAATGAGCAGTACTTC. Translation gives CAWSYGNEQYF. The chain uses TRBV30 and TRBJ2-7, with D perhaps matching TRBD2 (5 bases). Between the trimmed V and J ends, which lost 2 bases and 7 bases, there was a span of 9 bases. The CDR3 covers 11 residues. In germline, CDR1 is GTSNPN, CDR2 SVGIG (reference sequence).

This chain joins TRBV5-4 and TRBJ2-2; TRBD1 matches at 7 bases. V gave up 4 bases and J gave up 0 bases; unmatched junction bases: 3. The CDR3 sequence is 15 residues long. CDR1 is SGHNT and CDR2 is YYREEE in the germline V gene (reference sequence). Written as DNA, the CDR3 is TGTGCCAGCAGCCAAGGGACAGCGAACACCGGGGAGCTGTTTTTT. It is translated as CASSQGTANTGELFF.

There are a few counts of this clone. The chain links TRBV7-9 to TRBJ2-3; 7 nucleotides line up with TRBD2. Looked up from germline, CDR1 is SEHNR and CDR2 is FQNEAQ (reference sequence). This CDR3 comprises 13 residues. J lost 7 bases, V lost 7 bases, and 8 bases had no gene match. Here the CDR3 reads CASTLRGVNTQYF. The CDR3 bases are TGTGCCAGCACTCTCCGGGGGGTAAATACGCAGTATTTT.

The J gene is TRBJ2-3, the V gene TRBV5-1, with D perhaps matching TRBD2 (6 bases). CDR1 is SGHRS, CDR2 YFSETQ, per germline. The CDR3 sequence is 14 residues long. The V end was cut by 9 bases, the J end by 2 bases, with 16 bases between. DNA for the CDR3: TGCGCCACCCACGGCGGGCGGGACACAGATACGCAGTATTTT. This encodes CATHGGRDTDTQYF.

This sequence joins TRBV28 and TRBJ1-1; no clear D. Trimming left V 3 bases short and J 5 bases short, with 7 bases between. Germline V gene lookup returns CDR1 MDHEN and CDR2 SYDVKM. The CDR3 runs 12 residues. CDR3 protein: CASSLGVTEAFF. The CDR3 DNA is TGTGCCAGCAGTTTGGGCGTTACTGAAGCTTTCTTT. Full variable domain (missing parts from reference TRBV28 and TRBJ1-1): DVKVTQSSRYLVKRTGEKVFLECVQDMDHENMFWYRQDPGLGLRLIYFSYDVKMKEKGDIPEGYSVSREKKERFSLILESASTNQTSMYLCASSLGVTEAFFGQGTRLTVV.

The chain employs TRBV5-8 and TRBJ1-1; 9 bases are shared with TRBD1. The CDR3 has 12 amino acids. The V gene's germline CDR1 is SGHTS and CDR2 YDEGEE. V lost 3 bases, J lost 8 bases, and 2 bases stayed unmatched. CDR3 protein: CASSSGQGEAFF. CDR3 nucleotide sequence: TGTGCCAGCAGCTCGGGACAGGGCGAAGCTTTCTTT.

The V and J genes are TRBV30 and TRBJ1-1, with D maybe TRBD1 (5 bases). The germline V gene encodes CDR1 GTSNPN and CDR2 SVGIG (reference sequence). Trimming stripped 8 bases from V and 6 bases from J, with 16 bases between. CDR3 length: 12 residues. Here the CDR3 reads CAGARGMAEAFF. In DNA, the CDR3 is TGTGCCGGCGCGCGGGGGATGGCTGAAGCTTTCTTT.

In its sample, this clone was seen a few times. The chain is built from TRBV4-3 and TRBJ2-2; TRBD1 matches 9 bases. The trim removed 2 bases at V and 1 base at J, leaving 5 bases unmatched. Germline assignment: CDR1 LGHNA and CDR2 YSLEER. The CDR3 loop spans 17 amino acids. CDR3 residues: CASSQLPGQGNTGELFF. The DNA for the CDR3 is TGCGCCAGCAGCCAACTCCCGGGACAGGGGAACACCGGGGAGCTGTTTTTT.

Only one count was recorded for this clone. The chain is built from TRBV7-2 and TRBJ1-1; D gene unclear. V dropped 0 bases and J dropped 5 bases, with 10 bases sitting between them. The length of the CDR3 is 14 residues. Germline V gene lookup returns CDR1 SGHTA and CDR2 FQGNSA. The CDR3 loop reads CASSLASLGTEAFF. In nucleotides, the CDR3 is TGTGCCAGCAGCTTAGCTTCCCTCGGGACTGAAGCTTTCTTT.

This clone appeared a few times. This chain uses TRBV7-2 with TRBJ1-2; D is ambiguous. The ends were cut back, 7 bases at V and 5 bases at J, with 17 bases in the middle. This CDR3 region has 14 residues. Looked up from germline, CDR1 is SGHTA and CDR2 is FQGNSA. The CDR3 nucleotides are TGTGCCAGCACCGTAGTAATCGACGCTTATGGCTACACCTTC. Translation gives CASTVVIDAYGYTF.

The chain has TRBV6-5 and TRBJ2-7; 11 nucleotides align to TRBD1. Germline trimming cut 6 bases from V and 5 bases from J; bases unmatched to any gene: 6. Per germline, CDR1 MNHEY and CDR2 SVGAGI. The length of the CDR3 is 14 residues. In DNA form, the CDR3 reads TGTGCCAGCAGCTTGGACAGGGGGCGGGACGAGCAGTACTTC. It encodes CASSLDRGRDEQYF.

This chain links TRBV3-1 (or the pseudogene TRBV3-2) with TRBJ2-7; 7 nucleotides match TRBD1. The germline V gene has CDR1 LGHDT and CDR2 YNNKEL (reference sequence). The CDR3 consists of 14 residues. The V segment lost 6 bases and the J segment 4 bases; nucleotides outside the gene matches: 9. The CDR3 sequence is CASSPRDRPYEQYF. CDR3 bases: TGTGCCAGCAGTCCCCGGGACAGACCGTACGAGCAGTACTTC.

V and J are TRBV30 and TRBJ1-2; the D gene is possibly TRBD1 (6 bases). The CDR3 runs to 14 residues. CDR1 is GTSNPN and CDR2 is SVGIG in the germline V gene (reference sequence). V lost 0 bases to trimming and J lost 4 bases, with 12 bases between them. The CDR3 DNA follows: TGTGCCTGGAGTGTACAGGGACGGAGCTATGGCTACACCTTC. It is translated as CAWSVQGRSYGYTF.

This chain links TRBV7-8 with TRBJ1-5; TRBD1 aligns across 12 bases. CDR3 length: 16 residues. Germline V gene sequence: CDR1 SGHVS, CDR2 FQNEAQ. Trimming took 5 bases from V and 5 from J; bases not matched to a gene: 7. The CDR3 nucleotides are TGTGCCAGCAGCGGGGACAGGGGGCGAGTAGATCAGCCCCAGCATTTT. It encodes CASSGDRGRVDQPQHF.